This TCR beta chain appears in the sequencing data of a study of CD8 T cells in ankylosing spondylitis. Study results and caveats: A subset of motif variants has previously been described in the synovial fluid and blood of reactive arthritis. A TCR beta motif of under ten highly homologous variants appeared characteristic of ankylosing spondylitis blood.

Germline V gives CDR1 SEHNR, CDR2 FQNEAQ (reference sequence). The CDR3 has 15 amino acids. V lost 4 bases to trimming and J lost 9 bases, with 19 bases between them. This clonotype was found a few times. The target antigen is unknown. TCRdb analysed the 5' RACE reads with MiXCR anew, one entry per CDR3 protein. The data show around 130,000 distinct CDR3 sequences, around 9.7% seen once. Material: blood, either unsorted or a sorted T cell fraction (not recorded which). The TCR was taken from a male donor with ankylosing spondylitis or in good health (not recorded which). The chain uses TRBV7-9 and TRBJ2-1; the D gene could be TRBD1 or TRBD2 (5 bases each). The CDR3 DNA reads as TGTGCCAGCAGCTCCCGGGACCCCGGGTTCCCTGAGCAGTTCTTC. Its translation is CASSSRDPGFPEQFF.